A selection of T cell receptor beta chains follows, all from one sample in a study of T cell changes during pregnancy in multiple sclerosis. Profiled with immunoSEQ multiplex PCR; TCRdb holds only in-frame clones, not every one. The sample consists of 60,000 to 75,000 clones, roughly 90% of them appearing once. The material sequenced was peripheral blood, taken in the second trimester of pregnancy. These receptors came from a female donor with multiple sclerosis, enrolled in a pregnancy study. CDR3s leave out the opening cysteine and the closing phenylalanine or tryptophan. The order of the fields is V gene, CDR3 length, CDR3 protein.

V: TRBV5-5
length: 11
CDR3: ASRVVGDETQY

V: TRBV9
length: 13
CDR3: ASSVGGTLNYGYT

V: TRBV18
length: 10
CDR3: ASSPRGETQY

V: TRBV21-1
length: 13
CDR3: ASSHLQTGTNEQY

V: TRBV5-1
length: 13
CDR3: ASKPLGQGYNEQF

V: TRBV2
length: 13
CDR3: ASTPLAGAANEQF

V: TRBV4-1
length: 13
CDR3: ASSPSTGGFYEQY

V: TRBV28
length: 13
CDR3: ASSLPGQGIRPQH

V: TRBV7-8
length: 14
CDR3: ASSLRGGQYPYEQY

V: TRBV29-1
length: 12
CDR3: SVETSGELYEQY

V: TRBV7-6
length: 11
CDR3: ASSLAEGAEAF

V: TRBV5-1
length: 13
CDR3: ASTRSGVNYNEQF

V: TRBV6-4
length: 12
CDR3: ASSRDFTTDTQY